This T cell receptor (beta chain) was identified during a study of technical replicates of blood from a handful of donors (TCRdb year 2017). Including cysteine and phenylalanine, the CDR3 has 18 amino acids. The read is trimmed to its CDR3 DNA, 54 bases read in frame from base 1. Trimming removed 7 bases from V and 3 bases from J; the gene matches leave 16 bases unexplained. The germline V gene encodes CDR1 SNHLY and CDR2 FYNNEI. Only a few counts were recorded for this clone. Its antigen is not yet known. The record has no base qualities; no much larger clone is one base away. Receptor libraries were prepared by the immunoSEQ multiplex PCR assay. TCRdb holds this immuneACCESS table with in-frame rearrangements only. Some clones are missing; in checked studies, unresolved V genes explain under half, and the rest has no known cause. The sample profile shows over 45,000 clones; 80% to 95% of them were found once. Together, the top ten hold under 5% of the sample.

The rearrangement combines TRBV2 with TRBJ1-4; TRBD1 agrees with 8 junctional bases. The TCR sequence derives from a human donor in good health. Some clones in this sample may be carry-over from other donors' samples. Sequencing used PBMCs. The nucleotide sequence reads as follows: TGTGCCAGCACCGGGACAGGAAGGCCCCGGCTTCCTAATGAAAAACTGTTTTTT. The resulting protein is CASTGTGRPRLPNEKLFF.